One sample yielded the 26 T cell receptor beta chains listed below, sequenced in a study of OX40 agonist ivuxolimab in advanced cancers. This table comes from immunoSEQ multiplex PCR, and its TCRdb copy is limited to in-frame clones, with some not included. The sample holds about 87,000 clones, approximately 82% seen once. The sequenced sample was CD4+ or CD8+ T cells sorted from blood, obtained in a trial of the OX40 agonist ivuxolimab. The receptor set was obtained from an adult with an advanced solid tumor such as melanoma, head and neck, liver or kidney cancer.

The chain carries TRBV4-1 and TRBJ1-1; D remains ambiguous. V lost 1 base and J lost 4, with 7 bases in between. This CDR3 contains 13 residues. CDR1 and CDR2 from the germline V gene are MGHRA and YSYEKL. For the CDR3, the DNA is TGCGCCAGCAGCCAAGTGGGGATCACTGAAGCTTTCTTT. This sequence encodes CASSQVGITEAFF.

The chain uses TRBV7-2 and TRBJ2-2, with D hard to call. CDR1 and CDR2 from the germline V gene are SGHTA and FQGNSA. V was trimmed by 2 bases and J by 0 bases, leaving 1 base between them. The CDR3 contains 13 residues. The CDR3 protein is CASSLPNTGELFF. CDR3 bases: TGTGCCAGCAGCTTACCGAACACCGGGGAGCTGTTTTTT.

The chain carries TRBV9 and TRBJ2-7; D is possibly TRBD1 (6 bases). The ends were cut back, 4 bases at V and 0 bases at J, with 11 bases in the middle. Germline assignment: CDR1 SGDLS and CDR2 YYNGEE. The CDR3 is made up of 14 amino acids. In nucleotides, the CDR3 is TGTGCCAGCAGCAAGGGGGTTGCCTCCTACGAGCAGTACTTC. It codes for CASSKGVASYEQYF.

This chain links TRBV10-1 with TRBJ1-5; TRBD1 might be the D (6 bases). The CDR3 is 15 residues long. V gave up 8 bases and J gave up 15 bases, with 29 bases separating them. Per the germline V gene, CDR1 is WNHNN and CDR2 is SYGVQD (reference sequence). CDR3 nucleotides: TGCGCCAGCTGGGGCCCGACAGGCCCACTTCGACTTAGGCATTTT. It is translated as CASWGPTGPLRLRHF.

The rearrangement joins TRBV5-6 to TRBJ2-5; no reliable D call. V was shortened by 0 bases and J by 5 bases, with 8 bases between the two germline ends. Germline V lookup: CDR1 SGHDT, CDR2 YYEEEE. This CDR3 region has 13 residues. As DNA, the CDR3 is TGTGCCAGCAGCTTGGAAGGTGCTGAGACCCAGTACTTC. It yields the protein CASSLEGAETQYF.

The chain joins TRBV10-3 to TRBJ2-1, with 8 bases lining up with TRBD2. Trimming at V came to 2 bases and at J to 6 bases, leaving 0 bases not matched to a gene. Looked up from germline, CDR1 is ENHRY and CDR2 is SYGVKD. The length of the CDR3 is 13 residues. CDR3 nucleotide sequence: TGTGCCATCAGTGAGGGGACTAGCAATGAGCAGTTCTTC. Residues: CAISEGTSNEQFF.

The CDR3 DNA follows: TGTGCCAGCAGCCTCGCGGGGGACCCTGGCTACACCTTC. Protein sequence: CASSLAGDPGYTF. The V call is TRBV11-1, the J call TRBJ1-2, with a possible D match to TRBD1 (5 bases). The germline CDR1 and CDR2 sequences are SGHAT and FQDESV (reference sequence). This CDR3 is built from 13 residues. V shed 5 bases and J shed 7 bases, with 14 bases lying between them.

V and J are TRBV6-1 and TRBJ2-7; a weak D match, TRBD2 (6 bases). The V gene lost 7 bases and the J gene lost 4 bases, with 20 bases spanning the gap. Germline CDR1 is MNHNS and CDR2 is SASEGT. CDR3 size: 15 residues. The CDR3 loop is CASIPIRDGGYEQYF. CDR3 sequence (DNA): TGTGCCAGCATCCCCATACGGGACGGAGGGTACGAGCAGTACTTC.

This clone appeared once. The J gene is TRBJ2-7, the V gene TRBV29-1; weak D call: TRBD1 (5 bases). Germline CDR1 SQVTM, CDR2 ANQGSEA. The CDR3 covers 11 residues. Trimming left V 4 bases short and J 7 bases short, with 11 bases between. CDR3 DNA: TGCAGCGTTGGGGTCAGGGTTGAGCAGTACTTC. The encoded protein is CSVGVRVEQYF.

V usage is TRBV7-9 and J usage is TRBJ1-2; D call uncertain. The germline V gene encodes CDR1 SEHNR and CDR2 FQNEAQ (reference sequence). The CDR3 covers 10 residues. V lost 5 bases, J lost 4 bases, and 2 bases lay in between. Here the CDR3 reads CASSSYGYTF. The DNA of the CDR3 is TGTGCCAGCAGCAGCTATGGCTACACCTTC. The variable domain in full, with the rest retrieved from reference TRBV7-9 and TRBJ1-2, is DTGVSQNPRHKITKRGQNVTFRCDPISEHNRLYWYRQTLGQGPEFLTYFQNEAQLEKSRLLSDRFSAERPKGSFSTLEIQRTEQGDSAMYLCASSSYGYTFGSGTRLTVV.

This clone was found a few times. The rearrangement uses TRBV2 and TRBJ1-5; possible D gene TRBD1, 6 bases. CDR3 length: 14 residues. Germline assignment: CDR1 SNHLY and CDR2 FYNNEI. V dropped 7 bases and J dropped 6 bases, with 16 bases sitting between them. CDR3 sequence: CASTLRDIRQPQHF. In nucleotides, the CDR3 is TGTGCCAGCACCCTGAGGGACATTCGTCAGCCCCAGCATTTT.

The CDR3 region has the DNA TGTGCCAGCTCACCTCTCGACACCATATATTTT. The encoded protein is CASSPLDTIYF. J is TRBJ1-3 and V is TRBV18, with D unresolved. The V gene's germline CDR1 is KGHSH and CDR2 LQKENI. The CDR3 has 11 amino acids. Trimming stripped 3 bases from V and 8 bases from J, with 5 bases between.

The V gene is TRBV9, the J gene TRBJ1-3, with D possibly being TRBD1 (6 bases). CDR3 size: 14 residues. Trimming stripped 6 bases from V and 0 bases from J, with 10 bases between. CDR1 and CDR2 from the germline V gene are SGDLS and YYNGEE. CDR3 protein: CASNRESSGNTIYF. The DNA of the CDR3 is TGTGCCAGCAACAGGGAGAGCTCTGGAAACACCATATATTTT.

The gene calls are TRBV6-5 and TRBJ2-5; 9 bases match TRBD1. The J call may be incorrect, as the DNA end agrees better with TRBJ2-7. Per the germline V gene, CDR1 is MNHEY and CDR2 is SVGAGI. The CDR3 is made up of 15 amino acids. The chain's CDR3 is CASSQAGTGSYEQYF. The CDR3 bases are TGTGCCAGCAGCCAGGCCGGGACAGGGTCCTACGAGCAGTACTTC.

This rearrangement joins TRBV7-2 to TRBJ1-2; D not resolved. Per germline, CDR1 SGHTA and CDR2 FQGNSA. This CDR3 contains 14 residues. V gave up 0 bases and J gave up 0 bases, with 5 bases separating them. CDR3 residues: CASSLAGANYGYTF. The CDR3 DNA reads as TGTGCCAGCAGCTTAGCTGGGGCTAACTATGGCTACACCTTC. The full variable domain, its missing parts supplied by reference TRBV7-2 and TRBJ1-2, is GAGVSQSPSNKVTEKGKDVELRCDPISGHTALYWYRQSLGQGLEFLIYFQGNSAPDKSGLPSDRFSAERTGGSVSTLTIQRTQQEDSAVYLCASSLAGANYGYTFGSGTRLTVV.

The rearrangement uses TRBV13 and TRBJ2-7; 7 bases line up with TRBD1. Germline V gives CDR1 PRHDT, CDR2 FYEKMQ (reference sequence). V was pared by 5 bases and J by 4 bases, with 11 bases of the junction left unmatched. The CDR3 is 15 amino acids. The CDR3 here is CASSRRGSLPYEQYF. The CDR3 DNA reads as TGTGCCAGCAGCCGCAGGGGGTCCTTACCGTACGAGCAGTACTTC.

The rearrangement uses TRBV5-1 and TRBJ2-2; D could derive from TRBD1 or TRBD2 (5 bases each). V was shortened by 10 bases and J by 0 bases, with 13 bases between the two germline ends. The V gene's germline CDR1 is SGHRS and CDR2 YFSETQ. The CDR3 runs to 14 residues. CDR3 nucleotides: TGCGCCGCTAGACCGGGACCGAACACCGGGGAGCTGTTTTTT. Amino acids: CAARPGPNTGELFF. The entire variable domain, with the rest obtained from reference TRBV5-1 and TRBJ2-2, is as follows: KAGVTQTPRYLIKTRGQQVTLSCSPISGHRSVSWYQQTPGQGLQFLFEYFSETQRNKGNFPGRFSGRQFSNSRSEMNVSTLELGDSALYLCAARPGPNTGELFFGEGSRLTVL.

The table lists this clone with a count of one. The chain joins TRBV19 to TRBJ2-1; D gene ambiguous. This CDR3 region has 16 residues. Germline loops: CDR1 LNHDA, CDR2 SQIVND (reference sequence). The V gene lost 0 bases and the J gene lost 0 bases, with 9 bases spanning the gap. DNA of the CDR3: TGTGCCAGTAGTATAGATATACGCCCCTCCTACAATGAGCAGTTCTTC. As protein: CASSIDIRPSYNEQFF.

J is TRBJ2-5 and V is TRBV18, with TRBD1 identical over 9 bases. The CDR3 contains 16 residues. The ends lost 5 bases at V and 4 bases at J; junction bases unmatched: 11. CDR1 is KGHSH, CDR2 LQKENI, per germline. CDR3 sequence: CASSKLRDRVGETQYF. The CDR3 DNA reads TGTGCCAGCTCAAAACTCCGGGACAGGGTTGGAGAGACCCAGTACTTC.

The chain couples TRBV25-1 to TRBJ2-7; possibly TRBD1 for D (6 bases). Trimming left V 2 bases short and J 1 base short, with 18 bases between. The CDR3 is 17 amino acids. CDR1 is MGHDK, CDR2 SYGVNS, per germline. The CDR3 DNA reads as TGTGCCAGCAGTGAACAGACAGGCCCCAGTCGGTCCTACGAGCAGTACTTC. Amino acids: CASSEQTGPSRSYEQYF.

This rearrangement joins TRBV9 to TRBJ2-5; D tentatively fits TRBD1 or TRBD2 (5 bases each). From germline, CDR1 is SGDLS and CDR2 YYNGEE. Trimming took 3 bases from V and 3 from J, leaving 12 bases between them. The CDR3 has 14 residues. The CDR3 region has the DNA TGTGCCAGCAGCGCCGGGACCGCCGAAGAGACCCAGTACTTC. Translation gives CASSAGTAEETQYF.

The chain has TRBV5-1 and TRBJ2-5; 10 bases agree with TRBD1. The CDR3 runs to 14 residues. The germline V gene encodes CDR1 SGHRS and CDR2 YFSETQ. The ends lost 4 bases at V and 3 bases at J; junction bases unmatched: 3. In nucleotides, the CDR3 is TGCGCCAGCAGCCGACAGGGGGCGGAAGAGACCCAGTACTTC. Translated: CASSRQGAEETQYF.

The chain couples TRBV4-2 to TRBJ1-1; D not resolved. V lost 0 bases and J lost 4, with 3 bases in between. Per the germline V gene, CDR1 is LGHNA and CDR2 is YNFKEQ. The CDR3 length is 12 residues. Written as DNA, the CDR3 is TGTGCCAGCAGCCAAGAAAGCACTGAAGCTTTCTTT. It yields the protein CASSQESTEAFF.

This chain links TRBV28 with TRBJ1-3, with D maybe TRBD1 (5 bases). The CDR3 is 14 amino acids. V gave up 5 bases and J gave up 16 bases, with 24 bases separating them. From germline, CDR1 is MDHEN and CDR2 SYDVKM. CDR3 amino acids: CASSPPRVQGSPYF. In nucleotides, the CDR3 is TGTGCCAGCAGTCCACCGCGCGTCCAGGGCAGTCCGTATTTT.

The chain carries TRBV5-1 and TRBJ2-3, with D unresolved. The V end was cut by 3 bases, the J end by 0 bases, with 8 bases between. The CDR3 spans 14 residues. In germline, CDR1 is SGHRS, CDR2 YFSETQ. The CDR3 spells CASSSGTSTDTQYF. The CDR3 DNA sequence: TGCGCCAGCAGCTCAGGAACTAGCACAGATACGCAGTATTTT.

The chain links TRBV5-1 to TRBJ1-1; 7 positions agree with TRBD1. This CDR3 spans 14 amino acids. The V and J ends lost 3 bases and 1 base, in that order; junction bases with no gene match: 3. The V gene's germline CDR1 is SGHRS and CDR2 YFSETQ. In nucleotides, the CDR3 is TGCGCCAGCAGCTACCAGGGGGAGAACACTGAAGCTTTCTTT. Its translation: CASSYQGENTEAFF.